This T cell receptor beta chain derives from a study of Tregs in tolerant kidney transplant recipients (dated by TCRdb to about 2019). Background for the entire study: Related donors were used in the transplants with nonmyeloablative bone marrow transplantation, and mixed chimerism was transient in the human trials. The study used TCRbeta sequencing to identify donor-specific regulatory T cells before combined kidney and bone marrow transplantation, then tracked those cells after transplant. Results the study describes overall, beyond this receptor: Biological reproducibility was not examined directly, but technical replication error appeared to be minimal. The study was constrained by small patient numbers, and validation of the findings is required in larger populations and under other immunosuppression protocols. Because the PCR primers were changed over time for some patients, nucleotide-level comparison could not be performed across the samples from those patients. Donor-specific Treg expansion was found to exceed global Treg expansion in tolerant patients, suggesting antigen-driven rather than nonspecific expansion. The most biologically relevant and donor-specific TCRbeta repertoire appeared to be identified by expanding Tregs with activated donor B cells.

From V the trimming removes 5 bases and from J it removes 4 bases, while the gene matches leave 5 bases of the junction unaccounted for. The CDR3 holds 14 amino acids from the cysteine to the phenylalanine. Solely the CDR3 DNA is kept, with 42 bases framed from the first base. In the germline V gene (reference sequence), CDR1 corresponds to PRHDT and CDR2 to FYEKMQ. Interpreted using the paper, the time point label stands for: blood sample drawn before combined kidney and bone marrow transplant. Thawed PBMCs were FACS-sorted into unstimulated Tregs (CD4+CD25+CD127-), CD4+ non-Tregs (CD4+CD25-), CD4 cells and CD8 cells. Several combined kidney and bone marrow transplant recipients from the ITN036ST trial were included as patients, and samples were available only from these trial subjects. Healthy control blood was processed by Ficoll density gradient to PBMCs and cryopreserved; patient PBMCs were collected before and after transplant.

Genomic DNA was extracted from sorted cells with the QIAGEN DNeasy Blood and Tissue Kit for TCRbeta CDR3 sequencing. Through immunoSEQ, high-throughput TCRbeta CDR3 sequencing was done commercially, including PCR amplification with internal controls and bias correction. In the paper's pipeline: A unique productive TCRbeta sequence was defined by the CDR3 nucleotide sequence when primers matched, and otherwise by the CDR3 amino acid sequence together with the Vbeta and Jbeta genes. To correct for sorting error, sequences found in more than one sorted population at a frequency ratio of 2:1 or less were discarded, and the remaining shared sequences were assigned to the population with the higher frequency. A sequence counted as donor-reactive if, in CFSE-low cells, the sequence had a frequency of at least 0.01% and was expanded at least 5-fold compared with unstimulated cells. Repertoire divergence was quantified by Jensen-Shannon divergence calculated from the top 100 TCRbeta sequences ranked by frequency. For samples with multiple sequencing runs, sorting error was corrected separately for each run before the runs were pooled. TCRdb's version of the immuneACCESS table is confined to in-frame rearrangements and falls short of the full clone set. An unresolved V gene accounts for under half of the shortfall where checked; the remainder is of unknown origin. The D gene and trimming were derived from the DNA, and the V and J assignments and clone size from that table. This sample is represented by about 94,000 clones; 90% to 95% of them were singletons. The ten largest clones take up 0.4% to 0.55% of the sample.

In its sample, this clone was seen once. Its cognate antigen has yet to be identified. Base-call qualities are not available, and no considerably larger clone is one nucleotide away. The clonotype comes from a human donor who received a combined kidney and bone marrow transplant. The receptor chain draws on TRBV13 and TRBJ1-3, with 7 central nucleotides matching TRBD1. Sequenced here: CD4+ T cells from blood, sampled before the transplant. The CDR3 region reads CASSLRGFGNTIYF. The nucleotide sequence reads TGTGCCAGCAGCCTCAGGGGGTTCGGAAACACCATATATTTT.